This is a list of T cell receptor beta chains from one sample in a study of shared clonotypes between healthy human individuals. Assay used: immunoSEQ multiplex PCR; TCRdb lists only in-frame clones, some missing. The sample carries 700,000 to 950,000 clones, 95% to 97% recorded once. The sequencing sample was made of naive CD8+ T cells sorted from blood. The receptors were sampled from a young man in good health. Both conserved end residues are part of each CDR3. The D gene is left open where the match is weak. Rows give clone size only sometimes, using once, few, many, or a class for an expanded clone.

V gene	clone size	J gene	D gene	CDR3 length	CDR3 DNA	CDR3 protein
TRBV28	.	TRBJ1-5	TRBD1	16	TGTGCCAGCAGCTCCCGGGACAGGGGTTTCAATCAGCCCCAGCATTTT	CASSSRDRGFNQPQHF
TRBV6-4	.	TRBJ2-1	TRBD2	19	TGTGCCAGCAGTGACCCGTATCCGCTGACTAGCGGGAGGCTTAATGAGCAGTTCTTC	CASSDPYPLTSGRLNEQFF
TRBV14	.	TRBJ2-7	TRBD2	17	TGTGCCAGCAGCCAAAGTCTAGCGGGACCAGTCATCTACGAGCAGTACTTC	CASSQSLAGPVIYEQYF
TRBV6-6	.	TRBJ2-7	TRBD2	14	TGTGCCAGCAGCCTACTAGCGGGGACCTACGAGCAGTACTTC	CASSLLAGTYEQYF
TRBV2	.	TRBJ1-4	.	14	TGTGCCAGCAGTGAGTGGGGCGGGGATGAAAAACTGTTTTTT	CASSEWGGDEKLFF
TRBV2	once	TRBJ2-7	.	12	TGTGCCAGCGAGGGGACGGACTACGAGCAGTACTTC	CASEGTDYEQYF
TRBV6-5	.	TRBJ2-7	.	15	TGTGCCAGCAGCCCGAGAGCGGGACACTACTACGAGCAGTACTTC	CASSPRAGHYYEQYF
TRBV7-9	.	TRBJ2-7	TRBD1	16	TGTGCCAGCAGCTTAGCGGTAGGGGGCAAGGGCGACGAGCAGTACTTC	CASSLAVGGKGDEQYF
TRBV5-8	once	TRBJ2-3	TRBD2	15	TGTGCCAGCAGAGGACTAGCGGGAGCCCCAGATACGCAGTATTTT	CASRGLAGAPDTQYF
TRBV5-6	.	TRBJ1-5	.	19	TGTGCCAGCAGCTTGCGGGCCAGTAGCCCCTTCGAGAGCAATCAGCCCCAGCATTTT	CASSLRASSPFESNQPQHF
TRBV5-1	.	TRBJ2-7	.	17	TGCGCCAGCAGCTTGGACCAGGGGATGGGCCTTTATTACGAGCAGTACTTC	CASSLDQGMGLYYEQYF
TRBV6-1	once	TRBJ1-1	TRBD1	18	TGTGCCAGCAGTGAAAACAGAGGACAGGGGTACTCGAACACTGAAGCTTTCTTT	CASSENRGQGYSNTEAFF
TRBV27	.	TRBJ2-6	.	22	TGTGCCAGCAGTCATACAGGGAGTAGATGGGTATTGTCCGGCTCTGGGGCCAACGTCCTGACTTTC	CASSHTGSRWVLSGSGANVLTF
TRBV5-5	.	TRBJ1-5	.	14	TGTGCCAGCAGTCCCAGTTCAGGGTTACAGCCCCAGCATTTT	CASSPSSGLQPQHF
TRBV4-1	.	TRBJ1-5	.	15	TGCGCCAGCAGCCAAGATACAGGACTGAATCAGCCCCAGCATTTT	CASSQDTGLNQPQHF
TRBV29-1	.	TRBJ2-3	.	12	TGCAGCGTTAAGGAGGGAGATGATACGCAGTATTTT	CSVKEGDDTQYF